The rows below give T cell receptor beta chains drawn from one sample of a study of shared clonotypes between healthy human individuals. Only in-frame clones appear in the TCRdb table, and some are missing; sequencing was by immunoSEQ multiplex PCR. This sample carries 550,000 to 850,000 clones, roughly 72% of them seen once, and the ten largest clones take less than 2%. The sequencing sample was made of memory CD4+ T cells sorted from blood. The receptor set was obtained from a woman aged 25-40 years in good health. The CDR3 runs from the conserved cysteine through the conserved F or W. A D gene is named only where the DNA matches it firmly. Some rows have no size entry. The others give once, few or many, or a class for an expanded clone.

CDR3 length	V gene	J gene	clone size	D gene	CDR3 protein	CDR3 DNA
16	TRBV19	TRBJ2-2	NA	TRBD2	CASSIDSGSGTGELFF	TGTGCCAGTAGTATAGATAGCGGGAGTGGCACCGGGGAGCTGTTTTTT
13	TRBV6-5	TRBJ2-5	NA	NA	CASSYFWGETQYF	TGTGCCAGCAGTTATTTTTGGGGAGAGACCCAGTACTTC
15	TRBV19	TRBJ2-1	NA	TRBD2	CASLSTGGGRNEQFF	TGTGCCAGTCTCTCGACGGGAGGGGGGCGGAATGAGCAGTTCTTC
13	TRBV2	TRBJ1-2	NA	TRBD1	CASSEIQGGGYTF	TGTGCCAGCAGTGAAATACAGGGGGGTGGCTACACCTTC
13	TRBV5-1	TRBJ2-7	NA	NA	CASSLGGVYEQYF	TGCGCCAGCAGCTTAGGTGGTGTCTACGAGCAGTACTTC
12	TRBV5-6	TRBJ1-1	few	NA	CASSYSGAEAFF	TGTGCCAGCAGCTACAGTGGGGCTGAAGCTTTCTTT
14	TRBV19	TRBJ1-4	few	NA	CASSITGGPEKLFF	TGTGCCAGTAGTATCACAGGAGGACCTGAAAAACTGTTTTTT
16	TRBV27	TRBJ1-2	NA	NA	CASSLPLQGWVRGYTF	TGTGCCAGCAGTTTACCTTTACAGGGTTGGGTGCGCGGCTACACCTTC
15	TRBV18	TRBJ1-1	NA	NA	CASSPIDSLGGEAFF	TGTGCCAGCTCACCAATAGACAGCCTTGGTGGTGAAGCTTTCTTT
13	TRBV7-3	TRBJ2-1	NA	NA	CASSFGPFSEQFF	TGTGCCAGCAGCTTCGGACCCTTTTCGGAGCAGTTCTTC
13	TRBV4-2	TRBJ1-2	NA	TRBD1	CASSRGQDYGYTF	TGTGCCAGCAGCCGAGGACAGGACTATGGCTACACCTTC
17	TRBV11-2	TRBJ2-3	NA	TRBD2	CASSLDLGLAGKDTQYF	TGTGCCAGCAGCTTAGATCTCGGACTAGCGGGAAAAGATACGCAGTATTTT
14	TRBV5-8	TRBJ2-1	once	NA	CASSFSSSILEQFF	TGTGCCAGCAGCTTTAGCTCTTCTATCCTTGAGCAGTTCTTC
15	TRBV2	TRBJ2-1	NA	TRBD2	CASRTGTGGRSEQFF	TGTGCCAGCAGAACCGGGACGGGAGGTAGGAGTGAGCAGTTCTTC
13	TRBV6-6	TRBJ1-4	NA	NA	CASSYSFIEKLFF	TGTGCCAGCAGTTACTCCTTCATTGAAAAACTGTTTTTT
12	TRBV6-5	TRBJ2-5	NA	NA	CASSGSRGEQYF	TGTGCCAGCAGCGGTTCCAGGGGGGAGCAGTACTTC
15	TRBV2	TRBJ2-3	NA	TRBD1	CASSDGTGGTDTQYF	TGTGCCAGCAGTGACGGGACAGGGGGCACAGATACGCAGTATTTT
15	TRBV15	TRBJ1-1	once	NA	CATSRDISMNTEAFF	TGTGCCACCAGCAGAGACATATCCATGAACACTGAAGCTTTCTTT
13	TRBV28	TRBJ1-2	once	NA	CASRIQANYGYTF	TGTGCCAGCAGGATACAGGCTAACTATGGCTACACCTTC
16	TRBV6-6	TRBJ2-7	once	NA	CASSYSQVTRSYEQYF	TGTGCCAGCAGTTACTCTCAGGTGACACGCTCCTACGAGCAGTACTTC
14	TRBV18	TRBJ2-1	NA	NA	CASQDYSTDNEQFF	TGTGCCAGCCAGGACTACAGTACCGACAATGAGCAGTTCTTC
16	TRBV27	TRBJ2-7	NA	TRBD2	CASSFRAGVPPYEQYF	TGTGCCAGCAGTTTCCGAGCGGGAGTGCCTCCCTACGAGCAGTACTTC
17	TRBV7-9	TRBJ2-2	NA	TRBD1	CASSLDGGQGRAGELFF	TGTGCCAGCAGCTTGGACGGGGGACAGGGTCGGGCCGGGGAGCTGTTTTTT
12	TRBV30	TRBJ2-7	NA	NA	CAWTPAGPPQYF	TGTGCCTGGACACCCGCGGGCCCACCGCAGTACTTC
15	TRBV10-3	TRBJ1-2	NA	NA	CAISGRDGIFYGYTF	TGTGCCATCAGTGGCAGGGACGGAATATTCTATGGCTACACCTTC
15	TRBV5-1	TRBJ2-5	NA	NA	CASSDGGRSGETQYF	TGCGCCAGCAGCGATGGGGGCCGTTCGGGAGAGACCCAGTACTTC
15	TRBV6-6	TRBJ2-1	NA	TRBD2	CASKVGTSGYNEQFF	TGTGCCAGCAAGGTAGGGACTAGCGGATACAATGAGCAGTTCTTC
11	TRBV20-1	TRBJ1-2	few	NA	CSAGWGYGYTF	TGCAGTGCTGGATGGGGGTACGGCTACACCTTC
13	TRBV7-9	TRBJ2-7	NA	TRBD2	CASSSSGSYEQYF	TGTGCCAGCAGCTCTAGCGGGAGCTACGAGCAGTACTTC
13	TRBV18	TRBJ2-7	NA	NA	CASSPGRDDEQYF	TGTGCCAGCTCACCAGGCAGGGACGACGAGCAGTACTTC
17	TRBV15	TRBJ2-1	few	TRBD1	CATSFQPGQGNYNEQFF	TGTGCCACCAGCTTCCAACCGGGACAGGGGAATTACAATGAGCAGTTCTTC
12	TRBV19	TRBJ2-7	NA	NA	CASTPDGYEQYF	TGTGCCAGTACTCCGGACGGATACGAGCAGTACTTC
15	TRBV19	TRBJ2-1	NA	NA	CASRRGYGSVNEQFF	TGTGCCAGTAGGCGCGGGTACGGGAGCGTCAATGAGCAGTTCTTC
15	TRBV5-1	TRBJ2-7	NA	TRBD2	CASSPLTAGGYVQYF	TGCGCCAGCAGCCCACTCACAGCGGGAGGATATGTGCAGTACTTC
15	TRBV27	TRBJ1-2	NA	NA	CASSLRPYEGYGYTF	TGTGCCAGCAGTTTGCGCCCTTACGAGGGGTATGGCTACACCTTC
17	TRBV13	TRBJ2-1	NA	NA	CASSLLDLGHKNNEQFF	TGTGCCAGCAGCTTATTAGATCTCGGCCATAAAAACAATGAGCAGTTCTTC
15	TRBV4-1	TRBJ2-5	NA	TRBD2	CASSQGSGLAEEQYF	TGCGCCAGCAGCCAAGGGTCCGGACTAGCTGAAGAGCAGTACTTC
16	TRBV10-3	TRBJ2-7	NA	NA	CAISETGRAGGYEQYF	TGTGCCATCAGTGAAACCGGGAGAGCCGGGGGCTACGAGCAGTACTTC
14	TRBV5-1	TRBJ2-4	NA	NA	CASSLGSGEDIQYF	TGCGCCAGCAGCTTGGGGTCAGGGGAAGACATTCAGTACTTC
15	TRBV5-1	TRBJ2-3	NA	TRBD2	CASSLTSGSGDTQYF	TGCGCCAGCAGCTTGACTAGCGGGAGTGGTGATACGCAGTATTTT
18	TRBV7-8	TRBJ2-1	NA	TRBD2	CASSRRETLAVYDNEQFF	TGTGCCAGCAGCCGACGCGAAACCCTAGCGGTATATGACAATGAGCAGTTCTTC
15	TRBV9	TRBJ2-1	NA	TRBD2	CASSPQAGAYNEQFF	TGTGCCAGCAGCCCGCAGGCGGGAGCTTACAATGAGCAGTTCTTC
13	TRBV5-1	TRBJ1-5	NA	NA	CASSLGPNQPQHF	TGCGCCAGCAGCCTGGGGCCCAATCAGCCCCAGCATTTT
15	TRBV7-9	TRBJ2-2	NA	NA	CASSLRSGLGGELFF	TGTGCCAGCAGCTTAAGGAGTGGTCTGGGCGGGGAGCTGTTTTTT
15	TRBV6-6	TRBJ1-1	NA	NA	CASSALGGVNTEAFF	TGTGCCAGCAGTGCCCTGGGGGGGGTGAACACTGAAGCTTTCTTT
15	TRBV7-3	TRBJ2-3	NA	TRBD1	CASSRQGVVTDTQYF	TGTGCCAGCAGCCGACAGGGTGTAGTAACAGATACGCAGTATTTT
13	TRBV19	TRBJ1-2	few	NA	CASRGARRYGYTF	TGTGCCAGTAGAGGGGCGAGGCGCTATGGCTACACCTTC
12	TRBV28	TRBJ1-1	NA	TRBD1	CASSLDRGVAFF	TGTGCCAGCAGCCTTGACAGGGGGGTGGCTTTCTTT
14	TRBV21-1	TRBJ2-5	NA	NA	CASSKQGEGETQYF	TGTGCCAGCAGCAAACAGGGCGAGGGGGAGACCCAGTACTTC
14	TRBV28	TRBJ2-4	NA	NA	CASSPRGPKNIQYF	TGTGCCAGCAGTCCCCGGGGACCCAAAAACATTCAGTACTTC
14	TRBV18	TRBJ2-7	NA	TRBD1	CASSVDRVPYEQYF	TGTGCCAGCTCAGTTGACAGGGTTCCCTACGAGCAGTACTTC
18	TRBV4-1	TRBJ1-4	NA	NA	CASSQANSATRTNEKLFF	TGCGCCAGCAGCCAAGCCAACTCTGCGACGAGAACTAATGAAAAACTGTTTTTT
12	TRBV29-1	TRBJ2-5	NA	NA	CSVEEVSETQYF	TGCAGCGTTGAAGAGGTTTCCGAGACCCAGTACTTC
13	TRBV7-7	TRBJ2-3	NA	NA	CASSSSTGDTQYF	TGTGCCAGCAGCTCAAGCACAGGAGATACGCAGTATTTT
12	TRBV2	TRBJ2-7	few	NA	CASSGAPYEQYF	TGTGCCAGCAGCGGGGCCCCCTACGAGCAGTACTTC
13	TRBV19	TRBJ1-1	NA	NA	CASSMTGNTEAFF	TGTGCCAGTAGTATGACGGGGAACACTGAAGCTTTCTTT
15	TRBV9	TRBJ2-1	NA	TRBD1	CASSVGGQTYNEQFF	TGTGCCAGCAGCGTAGGGGGACAGACCTACAATGAGCAGTTCTTC